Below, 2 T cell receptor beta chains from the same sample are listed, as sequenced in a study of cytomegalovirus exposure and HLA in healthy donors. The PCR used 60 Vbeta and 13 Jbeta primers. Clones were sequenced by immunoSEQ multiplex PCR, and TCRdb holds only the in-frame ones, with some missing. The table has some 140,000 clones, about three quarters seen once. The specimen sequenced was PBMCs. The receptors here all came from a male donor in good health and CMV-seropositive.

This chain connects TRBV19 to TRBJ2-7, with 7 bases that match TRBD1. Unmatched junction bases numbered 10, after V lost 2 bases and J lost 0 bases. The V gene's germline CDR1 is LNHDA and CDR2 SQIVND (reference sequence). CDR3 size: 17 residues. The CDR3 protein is CASSIIPGQRSSYEQYF. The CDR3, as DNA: TGTGCCAGTAGTATAATTCCGGGACAGCGAAGCTCCTACGAGCAGTACTTC. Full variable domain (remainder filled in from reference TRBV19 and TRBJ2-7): DGGITQSPKYLFRKEGQNVTLSCEQNLNHDAMYWYRQDPGQGLRLIYYSQIVNDFQKGDIAEGYSVSREKKESFPLTVTSAQKNPTAFYLCASSIIPGQRSSYEQYFGPGTRLTVT.

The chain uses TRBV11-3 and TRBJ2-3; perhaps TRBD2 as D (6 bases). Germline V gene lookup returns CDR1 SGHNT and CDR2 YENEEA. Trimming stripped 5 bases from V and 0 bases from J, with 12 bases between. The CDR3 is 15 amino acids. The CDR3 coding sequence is TGTGCCAGCAGCCCTCGCGGGACTAGCACAGATACGCAGTATTTT. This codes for CASSPRGTSTDTQYF.